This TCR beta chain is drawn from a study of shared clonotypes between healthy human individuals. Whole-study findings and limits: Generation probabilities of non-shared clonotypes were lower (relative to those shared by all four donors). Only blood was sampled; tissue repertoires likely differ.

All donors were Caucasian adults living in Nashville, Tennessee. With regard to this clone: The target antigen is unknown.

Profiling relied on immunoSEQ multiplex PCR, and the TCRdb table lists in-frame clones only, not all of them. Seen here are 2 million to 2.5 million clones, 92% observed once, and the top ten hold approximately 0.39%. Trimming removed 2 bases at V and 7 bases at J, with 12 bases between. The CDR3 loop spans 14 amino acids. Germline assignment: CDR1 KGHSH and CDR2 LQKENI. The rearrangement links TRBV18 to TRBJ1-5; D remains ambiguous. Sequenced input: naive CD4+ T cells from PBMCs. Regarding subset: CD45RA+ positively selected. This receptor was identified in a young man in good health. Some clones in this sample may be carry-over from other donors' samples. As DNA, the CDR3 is TGTGCCAGCTCACCATTCCGGGAGGCGCAGCCCCAGCATTTT. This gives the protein CASSPFREAQPQHF. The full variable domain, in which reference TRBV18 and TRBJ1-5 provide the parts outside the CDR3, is NAGVMQNPRHLVRRRGQEARLRCSPMKGHSHVYWYRQLPEEGLKFMVYLQKENIIDESGMPKERFSAEFPKEGPSILRIQQVVRGDSAAYFCASSPFREAQPQHFGDGTRLSIL.